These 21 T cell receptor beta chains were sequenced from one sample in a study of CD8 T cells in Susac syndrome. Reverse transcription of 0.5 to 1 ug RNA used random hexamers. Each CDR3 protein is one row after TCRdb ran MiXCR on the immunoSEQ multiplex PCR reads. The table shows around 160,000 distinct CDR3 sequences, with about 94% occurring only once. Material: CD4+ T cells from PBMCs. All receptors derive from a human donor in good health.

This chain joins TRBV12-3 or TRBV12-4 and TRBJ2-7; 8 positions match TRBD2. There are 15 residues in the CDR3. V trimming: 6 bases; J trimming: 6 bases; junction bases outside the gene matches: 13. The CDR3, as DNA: TGTGCCAGCAGCCCACCGGGACTAGTAAAGGGCGAGCAGTACTTC. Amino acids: CASSPPGLVKGEQYF.

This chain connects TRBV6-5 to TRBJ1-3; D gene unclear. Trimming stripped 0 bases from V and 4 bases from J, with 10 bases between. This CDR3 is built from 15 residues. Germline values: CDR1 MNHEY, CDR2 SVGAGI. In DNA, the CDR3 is TGTGCCAGCAGTTACTCGCTAGCAGTCGGAAACACCATATATTTT. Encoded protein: CASSYSLAVGNTIYF.

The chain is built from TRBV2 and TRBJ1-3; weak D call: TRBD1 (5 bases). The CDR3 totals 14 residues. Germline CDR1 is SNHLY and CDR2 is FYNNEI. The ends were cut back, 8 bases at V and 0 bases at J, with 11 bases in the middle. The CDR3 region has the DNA TGTGCCAGCGCCCAGACAGCCTCTGGAAACACCATATATTTT. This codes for CASAQTASGNTIYF.

The CDR3 sequence: CASSPTGRETQYF. The CDR3 coding sequence is TGTGCCAGCAGTCCCACTGGCAGGGAGACCCAGTACTTC. This rearrangement joins TRBV6-2 or TRBV6-3 to TRBJ2-5; D gene ambiguous. Germline values: CDR1 MNHEY, CDR2 SVGEGT. The length of the CDR3 is 13 residues. The germline V and J ends were trimmed by 5 bases and 5 bases, with 12 bases remaining between them.

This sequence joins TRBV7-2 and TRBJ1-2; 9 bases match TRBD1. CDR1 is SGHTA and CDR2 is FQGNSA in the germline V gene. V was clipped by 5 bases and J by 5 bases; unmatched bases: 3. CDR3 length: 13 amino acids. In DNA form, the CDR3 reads TGTGCCAGCAGCCACGGGACAGGGTATGGCTACACCTTC. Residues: CASSHGTGYGYTF.

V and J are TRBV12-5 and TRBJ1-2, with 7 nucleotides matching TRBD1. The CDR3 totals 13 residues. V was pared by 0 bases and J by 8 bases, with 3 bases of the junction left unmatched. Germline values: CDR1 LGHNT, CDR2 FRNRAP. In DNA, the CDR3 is TGTGCTAGTGGTTTGGTACAGGGGCGCGGCTACACCTTC. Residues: CASGLVQGRGYTF. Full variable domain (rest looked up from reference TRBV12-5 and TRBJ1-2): DARVTQTPRHKVTEMGQEVTMRCQPILGHNTVFWYRQTMMQGLELLAYFRNRAPLDDSGMPKDRFSAEMPDATLATLKIQPSEPRDSAVYFCASGLVQGRGYTFGSGTRLTVV.

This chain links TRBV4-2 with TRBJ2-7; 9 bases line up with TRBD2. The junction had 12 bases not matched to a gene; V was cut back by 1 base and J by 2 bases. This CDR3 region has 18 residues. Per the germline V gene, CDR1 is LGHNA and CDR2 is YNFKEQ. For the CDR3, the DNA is TGTGCCAGCAGCCAAGTTGGGCGTGAGGGACTAGCCACCTACGAGCAGTACTTC. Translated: CASSQVGREGLATYEQYF.

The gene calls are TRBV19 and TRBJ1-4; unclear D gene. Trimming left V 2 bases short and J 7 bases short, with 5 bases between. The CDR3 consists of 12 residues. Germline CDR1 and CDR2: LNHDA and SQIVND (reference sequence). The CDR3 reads CASSILGEKLFF. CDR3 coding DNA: TGTGCCAGTAGTATACTGGGTGAAAAACTGTTTTTT.

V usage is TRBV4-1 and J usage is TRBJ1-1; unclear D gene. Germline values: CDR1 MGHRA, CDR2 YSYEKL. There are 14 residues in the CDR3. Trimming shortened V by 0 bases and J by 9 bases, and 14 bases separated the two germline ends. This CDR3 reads CASSQDNPALKAFF. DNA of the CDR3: TGCGCCAGCAGCCAAGATAACCCCGCCCTGAAAGCTTTCTTT.

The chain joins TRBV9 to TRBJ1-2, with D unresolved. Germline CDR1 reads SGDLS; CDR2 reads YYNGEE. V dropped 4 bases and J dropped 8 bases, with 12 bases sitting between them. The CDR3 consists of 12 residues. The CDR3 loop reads CASSPTEEGYTF. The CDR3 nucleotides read TGTGCCAGCAGCCCTACAGAGGAAGGCTACACCTTC.

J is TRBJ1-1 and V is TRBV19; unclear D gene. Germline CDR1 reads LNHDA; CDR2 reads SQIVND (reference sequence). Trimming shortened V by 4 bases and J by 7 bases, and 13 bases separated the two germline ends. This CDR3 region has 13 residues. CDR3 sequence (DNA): TGTGCCAGTAGTAGCCAGGTTGGTGATGAAGCTTTCTTT. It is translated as CASSSQVGDEAFF.

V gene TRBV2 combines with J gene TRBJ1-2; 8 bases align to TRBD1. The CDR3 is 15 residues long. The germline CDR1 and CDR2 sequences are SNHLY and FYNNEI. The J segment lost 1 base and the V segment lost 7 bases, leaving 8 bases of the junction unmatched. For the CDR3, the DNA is TGTGCCAGCAACACAGGGGGAATTATTAACTATGGCTACACCTTC. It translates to CASNTGGIINYGYTF.

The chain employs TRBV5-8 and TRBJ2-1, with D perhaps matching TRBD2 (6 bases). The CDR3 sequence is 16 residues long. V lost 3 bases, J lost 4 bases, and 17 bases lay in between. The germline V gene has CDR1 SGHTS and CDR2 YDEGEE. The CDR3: CASSSGEMASYNEQFF. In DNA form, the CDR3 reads TGTGCCAGCAGCTCGGGGGAGATGGCTTCTTACAATGAGCAGTTCTTC.

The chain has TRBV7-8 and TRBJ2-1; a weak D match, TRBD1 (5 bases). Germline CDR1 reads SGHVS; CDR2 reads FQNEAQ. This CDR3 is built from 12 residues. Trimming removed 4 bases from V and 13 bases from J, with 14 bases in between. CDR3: CASSSGRGFQFF. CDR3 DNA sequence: TGTGCCAGCAGCTCGGGTAGGGGCTTCCAGTTCTTC.

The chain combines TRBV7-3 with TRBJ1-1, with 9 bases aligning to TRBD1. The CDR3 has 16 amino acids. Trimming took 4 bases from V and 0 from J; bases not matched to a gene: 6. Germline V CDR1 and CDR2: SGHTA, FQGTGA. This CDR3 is CASSSLGTGLNTEAFF. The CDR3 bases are TGTGCCAGCAGCTCCCTCGGGACAGGGTTGAACACTGAAGCTTTCTTT.

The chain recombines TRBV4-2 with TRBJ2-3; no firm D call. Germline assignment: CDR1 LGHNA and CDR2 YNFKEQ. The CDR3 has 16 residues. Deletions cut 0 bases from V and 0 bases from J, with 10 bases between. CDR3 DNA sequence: TGTGCCAGCAGCCAAGAGAGGCGAACTAGCACAGATACGCAGTATTTT. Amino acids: CASSQERRTSTDTQYF.

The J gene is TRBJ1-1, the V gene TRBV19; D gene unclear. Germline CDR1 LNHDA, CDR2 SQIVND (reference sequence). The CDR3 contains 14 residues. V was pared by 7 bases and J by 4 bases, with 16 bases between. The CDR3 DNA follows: TGTGCCAGTATTAATGGAGGGTCGGGCACTGAAGCTTTCTTT. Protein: CASINGGSGTEAFF. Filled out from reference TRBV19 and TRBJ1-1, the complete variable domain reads DGGITQSPKYLFRKEGQNVTLSCEQNLNHDAMYWYRQDPGQGLRLIYYSQIVNDFQKGDIAEGYSVSREKKESFPLTVTSAQKNPTAFYLCASINGGSGTEAFFGQGTRLTVV.

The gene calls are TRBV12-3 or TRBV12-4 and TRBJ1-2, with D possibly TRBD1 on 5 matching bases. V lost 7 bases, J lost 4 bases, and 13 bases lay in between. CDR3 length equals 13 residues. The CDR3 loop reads CASTLGGFYGYTF. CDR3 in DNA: TGTGCCAGCACCTTGGGGGGTTTCTATGGCTACACCTTC.

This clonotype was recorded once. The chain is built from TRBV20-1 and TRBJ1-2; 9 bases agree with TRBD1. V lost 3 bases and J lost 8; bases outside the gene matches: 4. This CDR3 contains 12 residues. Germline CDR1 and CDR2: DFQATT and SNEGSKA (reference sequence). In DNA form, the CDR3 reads TGCAGTGCTAGTACGGGACAGGGCGGCTACACCTTC. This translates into CSASTGQGGYTF.

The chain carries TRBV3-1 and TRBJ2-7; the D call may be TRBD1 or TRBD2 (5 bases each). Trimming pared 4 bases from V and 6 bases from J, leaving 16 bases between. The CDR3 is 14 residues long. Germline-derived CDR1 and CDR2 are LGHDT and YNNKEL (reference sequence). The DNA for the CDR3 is TGTGCCAGCAGCCCCGGGACCTTATGGCTCGAGCAGTACTTC. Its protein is CASSPGTLWLEQYF.

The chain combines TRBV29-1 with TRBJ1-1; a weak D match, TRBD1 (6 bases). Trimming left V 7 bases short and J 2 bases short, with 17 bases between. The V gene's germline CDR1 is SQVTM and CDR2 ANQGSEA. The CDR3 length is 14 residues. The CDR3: CSAILQGYNTEAFF. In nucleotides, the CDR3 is TGCAGCGCCATCTTACAGGGCTATAACACTGAAGCTTTCTTT.